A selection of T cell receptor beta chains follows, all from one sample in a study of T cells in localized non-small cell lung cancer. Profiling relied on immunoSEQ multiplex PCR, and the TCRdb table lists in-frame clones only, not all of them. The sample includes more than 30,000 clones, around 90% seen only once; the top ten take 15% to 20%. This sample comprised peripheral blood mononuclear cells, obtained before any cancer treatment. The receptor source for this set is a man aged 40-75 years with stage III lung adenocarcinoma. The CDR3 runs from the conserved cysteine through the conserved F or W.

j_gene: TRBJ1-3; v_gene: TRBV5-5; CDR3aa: CASSLWTPSGNTIYF
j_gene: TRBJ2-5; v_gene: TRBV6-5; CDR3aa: CASSYSQGGETQYF
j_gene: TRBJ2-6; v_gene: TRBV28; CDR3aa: CASRTGQGSGANVLTF
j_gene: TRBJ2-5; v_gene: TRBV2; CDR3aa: CASSPDRVVQYF
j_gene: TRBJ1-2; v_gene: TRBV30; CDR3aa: CAWSVRRLADGYTF
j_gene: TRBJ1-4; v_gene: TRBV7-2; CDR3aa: CASSLEWRKNEKLFF
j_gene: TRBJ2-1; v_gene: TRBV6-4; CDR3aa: CASSAPGQGANEQFF
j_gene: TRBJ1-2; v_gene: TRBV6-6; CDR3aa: CASSYSPEGAPYGYTF
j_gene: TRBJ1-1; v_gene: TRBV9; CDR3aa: CASSSPGTRVTEAFF
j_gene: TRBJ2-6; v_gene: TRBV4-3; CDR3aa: CASSQGDSYSGANVLTF